The source of this T cell receptor beta chain is a study of cytomegalovirus exposure and HLA in healthy donors. The germline gives CDR1 SGHDT, CDR2 YYEEEE. The V gene end was trimmed by 4 bases and the J gene end by 4 bases; junction bases not matched to a gene: 4. The CDR3 runs to 13 residues. General observations from the study: Some V segments could not be told apart, so they were left out, TRBV6-2 and TRBV6-3 among them. Common viral pathogens seemed to be connected with several of the most significant clusters, according to a later analysis. The later analysis indicated that the majority of CMV-associated TCR beta chains appeared HLA-restricted. For TCR beta chains, V- and J-gene trimming was later linked to a missense DCLRE1C variant.

PCR primers comprised 60 Vbeta and 13 Jbeta primers. TCRdb's copy holds only in-frame clones and misses some; the assay was immunoSEQ multiplex PCR. This repertoire shows 150,000 to 200,000 clones, around 83% found once; its top ten account for about 1%. About this clone: Its specificity is unknown.

Sequenced sample: PBMCs. The TCR sequence derives from a woman in her forties in good health and CMV-seronegative. This rearrangement joins TRBV5-6 to TRBJ1-2; 7 bases line up with TRBD1. The CDR3 loop is CASSPTGLYGYTF. The CDR3 DNA reads TGTGCCAGCAGCCCGACAGGGCTCTATGGCTACACCTTC.